This T cell receptor beta chain was identified during a study of blood T cell repertoires in COVID-19. For the study at large: Sites in the United States, Italy and Spain provided acute and convalescent COVID-19 samples. PBMCs, B-cell-depleted T cells, or T cells were the source of the cDNA or gDNA that made up the material.

The CDR3 is 13 residues long. The germline CDR1 and CDR2 sequences are SEHNR and FQNEAQ (reference sequence). Trimming took 4 bases from V and 7 from J, leaving 14 bases between them. Sequencing used immunoSEQ multiplex PCR; TCRdb keeps in-frame clones, though not all of them. The sample holds roughly 52,000 clones; approximately 87% are singletons and the top ten take 4%. Material for sequencing was peripheral blood. J is TRBJ2-7 and V is TRBV7-9, with D tentatively TRBD1 (6 bases). The sequence was collected from a man over 45 with acute or convalescent COVID-19. CDR3 coding DNA: TGTGCCAGCAGCTACGGGCCTAGGGGGGAGCAGTACTTC. Encoded protein: CASSYGPRGEQYF.